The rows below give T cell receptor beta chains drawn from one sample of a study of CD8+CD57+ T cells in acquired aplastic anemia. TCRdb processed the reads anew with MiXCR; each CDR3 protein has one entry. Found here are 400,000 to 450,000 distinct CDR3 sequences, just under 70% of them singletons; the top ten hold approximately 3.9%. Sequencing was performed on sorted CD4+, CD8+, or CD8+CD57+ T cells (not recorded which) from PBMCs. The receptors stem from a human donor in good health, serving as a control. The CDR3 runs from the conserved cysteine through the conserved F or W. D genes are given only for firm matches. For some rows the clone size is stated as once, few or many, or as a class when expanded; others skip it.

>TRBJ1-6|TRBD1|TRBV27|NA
CASSHRGEHPPLHF
TGTGCCAGCAGTCACAGGGGCGAGCATCCGCCCCTGCATTTT
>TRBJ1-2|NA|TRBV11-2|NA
CASSQRGGDGHTF
TGCGCCAGCAGCCAGCGGGGGGGCGATGGCCACACCTTC
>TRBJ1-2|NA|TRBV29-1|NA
CSAPGGGYGYTF
TGCAGCGCCCCGGGGGGGGGCTATGGCTACACCTTC
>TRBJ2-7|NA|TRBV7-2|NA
CASSLDPGQESGEQYF
TGTGCCAGCAGCTTAGACCCGGGTCAGGAGAGTGGCGAGCAGTACTTC
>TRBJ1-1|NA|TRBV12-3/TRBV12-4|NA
CASSRTGMDTEAFF
TGTGCCAGCAGTCGGACGGGAATGGATACTGAAGCTTTCTTT
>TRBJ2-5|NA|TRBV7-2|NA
CASSATGRSGGNVQYF
TGTGCCAGCAGCGCGACAGGCCGCTCTGGGGGAAACGTCCAGTACTTC
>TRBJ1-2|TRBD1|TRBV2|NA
CASKGGYEGYTF
TGTGCCAGCAAAGGGGGCTACGAGGGCTACACCTTC
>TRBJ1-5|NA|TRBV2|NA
CASSEGRSSTGRQHF
TGTGCCAGCAGTGAGGGGAGGTCAAGCACTGGGCGCCAGCATTTT
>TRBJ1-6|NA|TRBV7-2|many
CASSLGPADSPLHF
TGTGCCAGCAGCTTAGGACCGGCAGATTCACCCCTCCACTTT
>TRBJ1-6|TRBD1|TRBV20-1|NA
CSARAQGYSYNSPLHF
TGCAGTGCTAGGGCACAGGGGTATAGCTATAATTCACCCCTCCACTTT
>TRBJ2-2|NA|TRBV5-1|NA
CASSYSTGPGELFF
TGCGCCAGCAGCTACTCAACAGGGCCCGGGGAGCTGTTTTTT
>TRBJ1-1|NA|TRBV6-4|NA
CASSDTSRGTEAFF
TGTGCCAGCAGTGACACCTCCAGGGGCACTGAAGCTTTCTTT
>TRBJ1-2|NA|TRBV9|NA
CASSVREEGGYTF
TGTGCCAGCAGCGTAAGGGAGGAGGGGGGCTACACCTTC
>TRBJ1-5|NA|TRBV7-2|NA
CASTDAYSNQPQHF
TGTGCCAGCACCGACGCTTATAGCAATCAGCCCCAGCATTTT
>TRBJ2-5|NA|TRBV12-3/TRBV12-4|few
CASSLRTAKQETQYF
TGTGCCAGCAGTTTGAGGACAGCGAAACAAGAGACCCAGTACTTC
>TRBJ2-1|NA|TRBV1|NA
CTSSLSMGNEQFF
TGCACCAGCAGCTTGTCCATGGGTAATGAGCAGTTTTTT
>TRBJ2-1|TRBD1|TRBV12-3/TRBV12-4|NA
CASRQGAYEEQFF
TGCGCCAGCCGACAGGGGGCATATGAAGAGCAGTTCTTC
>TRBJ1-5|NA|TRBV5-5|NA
CASSPNSQPQHF
TGTGCCAGCAGCCCAAACAGTCAGCCCCAGCATTTT
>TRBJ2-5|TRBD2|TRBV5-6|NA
CASSLGAAGGMETQYF
TGTGCTAGCAGCCTGGGGGCGGCGGGGGGCATGGAGACCCAGTACTTC
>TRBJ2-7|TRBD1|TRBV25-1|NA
CASSEYVGQGPEQYF
TGTGCCAGCAGTGAATACGTGGGACAGGGGCCCGAGCAGTACTTC
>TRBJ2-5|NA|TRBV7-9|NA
CASSLVTGPEGTQYF
TGTGCCAGCAGCTTAGTTACAGGACCGGAGGGGACCCAGTACTTC
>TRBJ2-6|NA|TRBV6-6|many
CASSLGEFAGANVLTF
TGTGCCAGCAGTCTCGGGGAATTCGCCGGGGCCAACGTCCTGACTTTC
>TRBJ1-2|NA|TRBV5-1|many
CASSLVAGPNYGYTF
TGCGCCAGCAGCTTGGTAGCCGGTCCTAACTATGGCTACACCTTC
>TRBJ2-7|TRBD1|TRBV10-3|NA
CASSSPTGQGQSYEQYF
TGTGCCAGCAGTTCCCCCACGGGACAGGGGCAATCCTACGAGCAGTACTTC
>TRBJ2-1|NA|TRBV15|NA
CATSFRVDSGAVYNEQFF
TGTGCCACCAGCTTCAGGGTAGACAGCGGCGCCGTTTACAATGAGCAGTTCTTC
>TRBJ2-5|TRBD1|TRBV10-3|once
CAISPGTGPQETQYF
TGTGCCATCAGTCCCGGGACAGGGCCTCAAGAGACCCAGTACTTC
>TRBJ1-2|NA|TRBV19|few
CASWGRDVYGYTF
TGTGCCAGCTGGGGGAGGGACGTCTATGGCTACACCTTC
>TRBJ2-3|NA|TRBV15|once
CATSRRTGTETQYF
TGTGCCACCAGCCGGCGGACGGGCACAGAAACGCAGTATTTT
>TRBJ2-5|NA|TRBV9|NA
CASSAAGQETQYSQYF
TGTGCCAGCAGCGCAGCCGGACAAGAGACCCAGTACTCCCAGTACTTC
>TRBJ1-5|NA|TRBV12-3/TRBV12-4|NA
CASSLEGSGFRPQHF
TGTGCCAGCAGTTTAGAGGGAAGTGGATTCCGGCCCCAGCATTTT
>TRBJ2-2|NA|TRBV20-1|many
CSARSGNTGELFF
TGCAGTGCTAGATCAGGGAACACCGGGGAGCTGTTTTTT
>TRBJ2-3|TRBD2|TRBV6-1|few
CASSYGGEGTDTQYF
TGTGCCAGCAGTTACGGGGGGGAAGGCACAGATACGCAGTATTTT
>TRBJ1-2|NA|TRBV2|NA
CASSEAPHGGYTF
TGTGCCAGCAGTGAAGCACCTCATGGAGGCTACACCTTC
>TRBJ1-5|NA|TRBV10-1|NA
CASVGGARERNQPQHW
TGCGCCAGCGTCGGCGGGGCCCGGGAACGCAATCAGCCCCAGCACTGG
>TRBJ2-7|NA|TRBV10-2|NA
CASSESIGGSHEQYF
TGCGCCAGCAGTGAGTCGATCGGGGGTTCCCACGAGCAGTACTTC
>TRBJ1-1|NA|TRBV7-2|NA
CASSLGRGWNTEAFF
TGTGCCAGCAGCTTGGGACGGGGTTGGAACACTGAAGCTTTCTTT
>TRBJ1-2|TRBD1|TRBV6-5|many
CASSQDRVPLVNYGYTF
TGTGCCAGCAGTCAAGACAGGGTCCCGCTGGTTAACTATGGCTACACCTTC
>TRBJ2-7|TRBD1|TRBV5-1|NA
CASGLPGQGSYEQYF
TGTGCCAGTGGTTTGCCGGGACAGGGGTCCTACGAGCAGTACTTC
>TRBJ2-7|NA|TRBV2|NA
CASSEALAVDEQYF
TGTGCCAGCAGCGAAGCCCTAGCCGTAGACGAGCAGTACTTC
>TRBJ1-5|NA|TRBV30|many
CAWMTGGAGNQPQHF
TGTGCCTGGATGACTGGGGGGGCGGGGAATCAGCCCCAGCATTTT
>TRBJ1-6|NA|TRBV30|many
CAWRTGAISPLHF
TGTGCCTGGAGGACAGGTGCAATTTCACCCCTCCACTTT
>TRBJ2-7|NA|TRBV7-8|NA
CASSTCGAAPYEQYF
TGTGCCAGCAGTACGTGCGGGGCGGCACCTTACGAGCAGTACTTC
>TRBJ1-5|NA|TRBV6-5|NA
CASSYLTDTNQHQHF
TGTGCCAGCAGTTATTTAACGGATACCAATCAGCACCAGCACTTT
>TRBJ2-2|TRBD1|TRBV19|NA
CASGTETGGRTGELFF
TGTGCCAGTGGGACCGAGACAGGGGGTAGGACCGGGGAGCTGTTTTTT
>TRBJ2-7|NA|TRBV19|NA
CASSINSDSYEQYF
TGTGCCAGTAGTATCAACTCCGACTCCTACGAGCAGTACTTC
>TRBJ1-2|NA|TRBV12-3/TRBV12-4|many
CASTPTRSGANGYTF
TGTGCCAGCACCCCAACCAGGTCGGGGGCAAATGGCTACACCTTC
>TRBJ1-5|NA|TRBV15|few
CATSRDLAGPQPQHF
TGTGCCACCAGCAGAGATCTTGCAGGGCCGCAGCCCCAGCATTTT
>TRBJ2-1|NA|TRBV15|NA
CATSRDRRGAGNEQFF
TGTGCCACCAGCAGAGATCGGAGGGGCGCTGGCAATGAGCAGTTCTTC
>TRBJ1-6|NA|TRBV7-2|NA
CASSSNARQANPPF
TGTGCCAGCAGCTCCAATGCGAGACAGGCAAATCCACCCTTT
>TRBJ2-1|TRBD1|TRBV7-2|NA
CASSPGQPLNYEFF
TGTGCCAGCAGCCCGGGACAGCCGCTAAATTACGAGTTCTTC
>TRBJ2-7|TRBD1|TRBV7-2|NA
CASSTTGGTQQDF
TGTGCCAGCAGCACGACAGGGGGTACCCAGCAGGACTTC
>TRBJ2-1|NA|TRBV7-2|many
CASRRGTGDNEQFF
TGTGCCAGCAGACGAGGGACGGGGGACAATGAGCAGTTCTTC
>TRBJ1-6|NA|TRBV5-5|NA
CASSLRCRQANSPLHF
TGCGCCAGCAGCTTGCGTTGTCGGCAGGCTAATTCACCCCTCCACTTT
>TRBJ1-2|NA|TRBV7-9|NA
CASSLSGEPTDTQTF
TGTGCCAGCAGCTTATCAGGGGAGCCCACAGATACGCAGACCTTC